This T cell receptor (beta chain) was sequenced in a study of T cell changes during pregnancy in multiple sclerosis. The CDR3 extends over 14 amino acids. V lost 5 bases to trimming and J lost 4 bases; unmatched junction nucleotides: 4. CDR1 is SGHRS and CDR2 is YFSETQ in the germline V gene. Only in-frame clones appear in the TCRdb table, and some are missing; sequencing was by immunoSEQ multiplex PCR. The data hold 85,000 to 100,000 clones, with roughly 90% observed a single time. The receptor's source is a female donor with multiple sclerosis, enrolled in a pregnancy study. The sequencing here drew on peripheral blood, taken in the first trimester of pregnancy. J is TRBJ2-1 and V is TRBV5-1; 9 bases match TRBD2. The CDR3 loop is CASSQGLAYNEQFF. The DNA of the CDR3 is TGCGCCAGCAGTCAGGGACTAGCTTACAATGAGCAGTTCTTC.